This is a list of T cell receptor beta chains from one sample in a study of blood T cell repertoires in COVID-19. Assay: immunoSEQ multiplex PCR; the TCRdb copy retains only in-frame clones and omits some. The sample has roughly 100,000 clones; 80% to 90% are singletons. The source material was peripheral blood. All receptors derive from a woman in her sixties with acute or convalescent COVID-19. Each CDR3 is given with its conserved first and last residue. D genes are given only for firm matches. A row's size may be missing; if present it is once, few, many or a size class.

J gene | clone size | D gene | V gene | CDR3 DNA | CDR3 protein
TRBJ2-1 | once | NA | TRBV7-7 | TGTGCTAGCAGCTTAGGGACTCGCCAAGAGCAGTTCTTC | CASSLGTRQEQFF
TRBJ1-1 | NA | NA | TRBV19 | TGTGCCAGTAACCGGGTTGCCACTGAAGCTTTCTTT | CASNRVATEAFF
TRBJ2-7 | NA | TRBD2 | TRBV15 | TGTGCCACCAGCAGAGACAGACAGGGACGAACTAGCGGGAGCAACGAGCAGTACTTC | CATSRDRQGRTSGSNEQYF
TRBJ1-1 | NA | NA | TRBV7-8 | TGTGCCAGCAGCCGCGTGACTGAAGCTTTCTTT | CASSRVTEAFF
TRBJ2-7 | NA | TRBD1 | TRBV3-1/TRBV3-2 | TGTGCCAGCAGCCAACAACCGGGACAGGGGGCTGTGCAGTACTTC | CASSQQPGQGAVQYF
TRBJ1-2 | NA | TRBD1 | TRBV6-5 | TGTGCCAGCAGTTACTCAACCGACAGGGGCCACGGCTACACCTTC | CASSYSTDRGHGYTF
TRBJ1-6 | NA | NA | TRBV14 | TGTGCCAGCAGCCAATCCCAGGGATCGAATTCACCCCTCCACTTT | CASSQSQGSNSPLHF
TRBJ1-2 | NA | NA | TRBV2 | TGTGCCACCTCCACCCAGGGGAACTATGGCTACACCTTC | CATSTQGNYGYTF
TRBJ1-2 | NA | TRBD1 | TRBV19 | TGTGCCAGTAGTTTCGGGACAGGGGTCGGCTACACCTTC | CASSFGTGVGYTF
TRBJ2-1 | NA | NA | TRBV3-1/TRBV3-2 | TGTGCCAGCAGTTCCGGGAGTGAGCAGTTCTTC | CASSSGSEQFF
TRBJ2-1 | NA | TRBD1 | TRBV6-5 | TGTGCCAGCAGGACACGGACAGGGACGGATGAGCAGTTCTTC | CASRTRTGTDEQFF
TRBJ1-5 | few | NA | TRBV28 | TGTGCCAGCAGTTTTGCGGCGCCCAACCCGCCCCAGCATTTT | CASSFAAPNPPQHF
TRBJ2-7 | once | NA | TRBV15 | TGTGCCACCAGTCACAGCAGGGGCATTGACGAGCAGTACTTC | CATSHSRGIDEQYF
TRBJ2-1 | NA | TRBD1 | TRBV5-1 | TGCGCCAGCAGCTCCGGGGACAGCTCTTACAATGAGCAGTTCTTC | CASSSGDSSYNEQFF
TRBJ2-3 | NA | TRBD2 | TRBV3-1/TRBV3-2 | TGTGCCAGCAGCCTGACTAGCGGGAGGGCAAATACGCAGTATTTT | CASSLTSGRANTQYF
TRBJ1-5 | NA | TRBD1 | TRBV30 | TGTGCCTGGTCCTCCCTCTTGGACAGGGGGCTGAATCAGCCCCAGCATTTT | CAWSSLLDRGLNQPQHF
TRBJ2-7 | once | TRBD2 | TRBV3-1/TRBV3-2 | TGTGCCAGCAGCCAGGGAGTCGGGAGGAACGAGCAGTACTTC | CASSQGVGRNEQYF
TRBJ2-7 | NA | TRBD1 | TRBV6-5 | TGTGCCAGCAGTCCGACAGGGGGGCCGGTGGAGCAGTACTTC | CASSPTGGPVEQYF
TRBJ1-4 | NA | NA | TRBV5-1 | TGCGCCAGCAGCCCGAGGTTGGAGGAAAAACTGTTTTTT | CASSPRLEEKLFF
TRBJ1-1 | NA | NA | TRBV3-1/TRBV3-2 | TGTGCCAGCAGCCAAGATGGGGGGACTGAAGCTTTCTTT | CASSQDGGTEAFF
TRBJ2-1 | NA | TRBD1 | TRBV28 | TGTGCCAGCAGTGGACAGGGATATGAGCAGTTCTTC | CASSGQGYEQFF
TRBJ2-7 | few | NA | TRBV7-9 | TGTGCCAGCAGCTCCCTGGGGGCCAGCGGGACCTTCTCCTACGAGCAGTACTTC | CASSSLGASGTFSYEQYF
TRBJ1-5 | NA | NA | TRBV19 | TGTGCCAGTAGTATCCCACAGGGCCCCGGCTATCAGCCCCAGCATTTT | CASSIPQGPGYQPQHF
TRBJ2-7 | NA | TRBD1 | TRBV29-1 | TGCAGCGTCTCCCAGGGGGCGCGATTTGACGAGCAGTACTTC | CSVSQGARFDEQYF
TRBJ2-1 | NA | TRBD2 | TRBV7-2 | TGTGCCAGCAGCCCTTCTAGCGGGAGGGCCGGTGAGCAGTTCTTC | CASSPSSGRAGEQFF
TRBJ1-2 | NA | NA | TRBV6-6 | TGTGCCAGCAGGTGGACAGAGAGTAACTATGGCTACACCTTC | CASRWTESNYGYTF
TRBJ2-6 | NA | NA | TRBV3-1/TRBV3-2 | TGTGCCAGCCAGACTAACTCTGGGGCCAACGTCCTGACTTTC | CASQTNSGANVLTF
TRBJ1-2 | NA | NA | TRBV19 | TGTGCCAGTAGGAACGGACTAGATGGCTACACCTTC | CASRNGLDGYTF
TRBJ2-5 | once | TRBD1 | TRBV5-1 | TGCGCCAGCAGCTCGGGAGGGACAGGGGGCCAAGAGACCCAGTACTTC | CASSSGGTGGQETQYF
TRBJ1-2 | NA | TRBD1 | TRBV5-4 | TGTGCCAGCAGCTTGAAGACAGGGACCATGGACTATGGCTACACCTTC | CASSLKTGTMDYGYTF
TRBJ1-1 | once | NA | TRBV7-8 | TGTGCCAGCAGCTTACGGTCTCAGGGCGGGGGGAACACTGAAGCTTTCTTT | CASSLRSQGGGNTEAFF
TRBJ1-5 | NA | TRBD1 | TRBV24-1 | TGTGCCACCAGTGAGGCTACAGGGGTAAATCAGCCCCAGCATTTT | CATSEATGVNQPQHF
TRBJ1-5 | NA | TRBD1 | TRBV28 | TGTGCCAGCAGCCCACGACAGGGACGGGGCAATCAGCCCCAGCATTTT | CASSPRQGRGNQPQHF
TRBJ1-1 | NA | TRBD1 | TRBV7-8 | TGTGCCAGCAGCTTACATGGGGACAGCAACACTGAAGCTTTCTTT | CASSLHGDSNTEAFF
TRBJ1-6 | NA | NA | TRBV13 | TGTGCCAGCAGCTACGACAGATTTAATTCACCCCTCCACTTT | CASSYDRFNSPLHF
TRBJ1-2 | NA | TRBD1 | TRBV20-1 | TGCAGTGGCAGACAGGGGGATGGCTACACCTTC | CSGRQGDGYTF
TRBJ2-7 | NA | TRBD1 | TRBV2 | TGTGCCAGCAGTGAGGGACAGGTTCAGACCCACGAGCAGTACTTC | CASSEGQVQTHEQYF
TRBJ2-1 | NA | NA | TRBV28 | TGTGCCAGCAGTTATGGCCTAGCTCTTGGCTTTGAGCAGTTCTTC | CASSYGLALGFEQFF
TRBJ1-1 | NA | TRBD1 | TRBV24-1 | TGTGCCACCAGTGATGCCCGTCCGGGACAGGGAAGATCTGAAGCTTTCTTT | CATSDARPGQGRSEAFF
TRBJ1-6 | NA | TRBD1 | TRBV7-9 | TGTGCCAGCAGCTTAGGAGGAACAGGGGGCTATTCACCCCTCCACTTT | CASSLGGTGGYSPLHF
TRBJ1-6 | few | TRBD1 | TRBV27 | TGTGCCAGCAGCCCGACAGGGGGGAATTCACCCCTCCACTTT | CASSPTGGNSPLHF
TRBJ1-1 | few | NA | TRBV29-1 | TGCAGCGTTCAAGCCAGGACATTTGAAGCTTTCTTT | CSVQARTFEAFF
TRBJ2-7 | once | TRBD2 | TRBV10-2 | TGCGCCAGCAGCCCTAGCGGGAACGACCCCTACGAGCAGTACTTC | CASSPSGNDPYEQYF
TRBJ1-2 | NA | NA | TRBV10-3 | TGTGCCATCAGTGAAGGGGGAGGGACTTATGGCTACACCTTC | CAISEGGGTYGYTF